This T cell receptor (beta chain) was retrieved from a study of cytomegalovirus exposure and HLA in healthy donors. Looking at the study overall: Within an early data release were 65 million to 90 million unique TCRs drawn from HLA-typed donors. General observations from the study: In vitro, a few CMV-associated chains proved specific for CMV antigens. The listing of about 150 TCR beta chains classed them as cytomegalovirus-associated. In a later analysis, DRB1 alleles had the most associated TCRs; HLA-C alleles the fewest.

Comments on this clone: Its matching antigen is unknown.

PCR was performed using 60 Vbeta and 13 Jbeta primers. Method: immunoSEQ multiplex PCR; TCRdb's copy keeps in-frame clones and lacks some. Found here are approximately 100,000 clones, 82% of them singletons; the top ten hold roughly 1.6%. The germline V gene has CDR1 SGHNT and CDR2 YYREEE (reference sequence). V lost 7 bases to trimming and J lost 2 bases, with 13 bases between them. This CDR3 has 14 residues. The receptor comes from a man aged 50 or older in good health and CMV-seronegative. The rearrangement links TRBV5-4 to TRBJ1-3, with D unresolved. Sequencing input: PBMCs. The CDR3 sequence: CASFRKDPGNTIYF. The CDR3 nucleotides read TGTGCCAGCTTCAGGAAAGACCCTGGAAACACCATATATTTT.